This T cell receptor beta chain was sequenced in a study of beta chain features in type 1 diabetes (dated by TCRdb to 2017 to 2018). About the full investigation: Patients and healthy donors did not differ in mean age, gender distribution, total cell number or subset yield. In the study, recently diagnosed type 1 diabetes patients and matched healthy donors were compared on the TCRB repertoires of their sorted circulating CD4+ T cell subsets. Naive and central memory subsets were obtained from all 30 or so donors, but regulatory and stem cell-like memory subsets were isolated from only 8 patients and about 8 healthy donors. Across all samples, around 99 million sorted cells were examined, and cell number per subset correlated strongly with RNA yield.

From each donor, a single peripheral blood sample of approximately 110 mL on average was drawn into heparinised tubes. A BD FACSAria II was used to sort naive, central memory, regulatory and stem cell-like memory CD4+ T cells with a panel that included CD45RO, CCR7, CD25, CD127, CD95 and CD27. All sorted populations exceeded 98% purity. PBMCs were isolated immediately by Lymphoprep density gradient centrifugation and stained directly without culture. So that batch effects would be minimized, each experiment stained and sorted samples in pairs, pairing one healthy donor with one patient. This clone showed up just once. The antigen this receptor binds is unknown. There are no base qualities to consult, and no much larger clone falls within one base. All of the isolated RNA was reverse transcribed with the High Capacity cDNA Reverse Transcription Kit, so expressed TCRB transcripts were sequenced. Deep immunoSEQ sequencing was applied to naive, central memory and regulatory T cell samples, giving an average of around 3.8 million total reads per sample. Sorted cells were lysed in RLT buffer and RNA was extracted with DNase-treated RNeasy Micro or Mini kits, depending on cell number. Each cell subset was processed on its own to prevent cross-contamination, while patient and healthy donor samples were processed together. Using the immunoSEQ multiplex PCR, TCRB sequences were amplified from cDNA into 87-bp fragments spanning the CDR3 region. Sequencing of the amplicons was done on the Illumina HiSeq platform. Per the source publication's procedure: PCR bias was computationally corrected using synthetic template baselines, reads within Hamming distance 2 were collapsed, and singletons that could not be merged were discarded. Reads were aligned to IMGT to assign V, D and J genes, CDR3 length, and insertions or deletions at six rearrangement sites. Within each subset, clonotype counts were normalized to sorted cell number, and only after that were true diversity and Gini coefficients computed with the tcR R package. The overlap coefficient, calculated on TCRB nucleotide sequences, was used to quantify repertoire sharing. As a proxy for the pre-selection repertoire, out-of-frame TCRB sequences from naive cells were analyzed. The source is immuneACCESS, and TCRdb retained only in-frame sequences with V and J called. Part of the clones is not carried over; for the studies checked, unresolved V genes explain less than half of this, and the remainder is unexplained. V and J calls and clone size come straight from that table; D and trimming were deduced from the DNA. The sample data list roughly 370,000 clones, and approximately 15% of these were observed just once. Jointly, the top ten make up roughly 0.033% of the sample.

General conclusions and limits of the study: Shorter templates might have been favored by PCR, but patient and control samples were amplified and corrected together, so both groups would have been affected equally by any skew. Type 1 diabetes patients showed a moderate but significant shortening of TCRB CDR3 length in all four CD4+ subsets. At VDJ recombination sites, patients with type 1 diabetes made fewer insertions and deleted more nucleotides, a pattern implying thymic rearrangement abnormalities. Only small numbers of individuals were included in the HLA sub-analyses, which left unresolved whether HLA type had any influence on TCRB rearrangement. Naive, central memory and regulatory TCRB repertoires appeared to be more similar among patients than among healthy donors. Because cDNA was sequenced instead of genomic DNA, activated cells with high expression could be over-represented, although the groups did not differ in activation or CD3 levels.

Cut back by 2 bases and 3 bases, the V and J ends lie 15 bases apart. Per the germline V gene, MGHRA is the CDR1 and YSYEKL is the CDR2. The CDR3 covers 16 residues, taking in both the cysteine and the phenylalanine. Just the 48-base CDR3 DNA is kept, in frame starting at base 1. The V and J genes are TRBV4-1 and TRBJ2-3, with the D gene too uncertain to name. The TCR was taken from a man younger than 45 in good health. Sequenced: naive CD4+ T cells from blood. Explained via the paper, the cell subset or site label denotes: true naive CD4+ T cells. This receptor has the CDR3 CASSQRFGGWTDTQYF. The nucleotide sequence reads as follows: TGCGCCAGCAGCCAACGGTTCGGTGGTTGGACAGATACGCAGTATTTT.